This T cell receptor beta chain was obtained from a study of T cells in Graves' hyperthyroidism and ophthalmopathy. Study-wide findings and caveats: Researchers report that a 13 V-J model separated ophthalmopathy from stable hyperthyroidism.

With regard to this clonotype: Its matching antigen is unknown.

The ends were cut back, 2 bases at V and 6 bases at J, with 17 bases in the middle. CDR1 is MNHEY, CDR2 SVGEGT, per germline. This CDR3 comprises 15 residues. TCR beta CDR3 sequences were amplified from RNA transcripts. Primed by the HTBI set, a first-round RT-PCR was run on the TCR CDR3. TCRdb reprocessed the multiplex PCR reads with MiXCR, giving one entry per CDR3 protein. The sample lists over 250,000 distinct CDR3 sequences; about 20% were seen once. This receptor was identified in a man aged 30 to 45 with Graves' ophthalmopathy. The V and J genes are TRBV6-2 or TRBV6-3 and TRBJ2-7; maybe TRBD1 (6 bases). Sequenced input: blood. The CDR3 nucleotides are TGTGCCAGCAGTTACGCTCCCAGGGGAAATGTCGAGCAGTACTTC. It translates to CASSYAPRGNVEQYF.